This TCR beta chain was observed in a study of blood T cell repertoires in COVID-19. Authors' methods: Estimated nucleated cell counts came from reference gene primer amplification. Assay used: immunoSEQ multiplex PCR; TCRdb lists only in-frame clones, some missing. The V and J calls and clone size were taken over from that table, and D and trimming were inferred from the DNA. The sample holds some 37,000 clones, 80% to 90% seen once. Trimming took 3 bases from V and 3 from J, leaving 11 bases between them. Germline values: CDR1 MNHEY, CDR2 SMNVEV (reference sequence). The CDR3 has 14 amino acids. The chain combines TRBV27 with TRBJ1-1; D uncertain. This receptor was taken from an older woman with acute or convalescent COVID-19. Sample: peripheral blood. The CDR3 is CASSFPGGDTEAFF. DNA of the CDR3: TGTGCCAGCAGTTTTCCGGGTGGCGACACTGAAGCTTTCTTT.